This T cell receptor beta chain emerged from a study of blood T cell repertoires in COVID-19. Study context: Samples came from the United States, Italy and Spain, spanning acute and convalescent COVID-19.

Trimming removed 1 base from V and 9 bases from J, with 7 bases in between. The germline gives CDR1 SEHNR, CDR2 FQNEAQ (reference sequence). The length of the CDR3 is 13 residues. In the original workflow: For nucleated cells, counts were estimated from reference gene primer amplification. The table came from immunoSEQ multiplex PCR; TCRdb's copy has only in-frame clones and leaves some out. V and J calls and clone size are copied from that table; D and trimming were computed from the DNA. This table has 130,000 or so clones, 83% appearing once. The chain employs TRBV7-9 and TRBJ1-6; possible D gene TRBD1, 5 bases. Input material: peripheral blood. The receptor was isolated from a man older than 75 with active or convalescent COVID-19. CDR3 residues: CASSLGGRSPLHF. CDR3 DNA sequence: TGTGCCAGCAGCTTAGGGGGCCGTTCACCCCTCCACTTT.